One sample yielded the 8 T cell receptor beta chains listed below, sequenced in a study of spatial heterogeneity in lung cancer. The time point denotes: sample taken at primary tumor resection. TCRdb used MiXCR to reprocess the 5' RACE reads, holding one entry per CDR3 protein. The sample consists of about 5,000 distinct CDR3 sequences, around 3.2% of them appearing once. The material sequenced was normal lung tissue next to the tumor, taken at surgery. The receptors were gathered from a male donor with early-stage non-small cell lung cancer.

This clonotype was counted at least ten times. The genes are TRBV7-9 and TRBJ2-3; 7 bases fit TRBD1. V was pared by 5 bases and J by 1 base, with 6 bases of the junction left unmatched. The CDR3 consists of 15 residues. Germline loops: CDR1 SEHNR, CDR2 FQNEAQ (reference sequence). The CDR3 is CASSLTGERTDTQYF. The DNA of the CDR3 is TGTGCCAGCAGCCTTACAGGGGAGCGCACAGATACGCAGTATTTT.

By frequency in the sample, this clonotype is medium-sized. This sequence joins TRBV18 and TRBJ2-7; no clear D gene. Germline values: CDR1 KGHSH, CDR2 LQKENI. V lost 6 bases and J lost 1, with 10 bases in between. This CDR3 region has 13 residues. CDR3 in amino acids: CASSQLGSYEQYF. Here the CDR3 DNA reads TGTGCCAGCTCCCAGCTCGGGTCCTACGAGCAGTACTTC.

The genes are TRBV24-1 and TRBJ2-3; possibly TRBD2 for D (5 bases). Looked up from germline, CDR1 is KGHDR and CDR2 is SFDVKD. This CDR3 spans 12 amino acids. V was clipped by 9 bases and J by 5 bases, with 11 bases between them. This CDR3 is CATSERGDTQYF. CDR3 DNA: TGTGCCACCTCGGAACGGGGAGATACGCAGTATTTT.

V and J are TRBV6-2 or TRBV6-3 and TRBJ1-5, with D possibly matching TRBD1 (5 bases). The ends were cut back, 6 bases at V and 5 bases at J, with 14 bases in the middle. Germline-derived CDR1 and CDR2 are MNHEY and SVGEGT. The CDR3 sequence is 14 residues long. The CDR3 DNA reads TGTGCCAGCAGCGGACATGACGGACATCAGCCCCAGCATTTT. It specifies CASSGHDGHQPQHF.

In its sample, this clonotype was seen many times. V and J are TRBV24-1 and TRBJ2-3; perhaps D is TRBD1 or TRBD2 (6 bases each). Germline V lookup: CDR1 KGHDR, CDR2 SFDVKD. With 4 bases removed from V and 0 bases from J, the gap between germline ends came to 19 bases. There are 18 residues in the CDR3. CDR3 residues: CATSEYKGGTASTDTQYF. The CDR3 DNA reads as TGTGCCACCAGTGAATACAAGGGGGGTACCGCTAGCACAGATACGCAGTATTTT.

This clonotype was counted a single time. The CDR3 carries no conserved terminal phenylalanine or tryptophan, so it likely arises from a read error. The rearrangement joins TRBV30 to TRBJ1-2; TRBD1 agrees at 7 bases. The CDR3 is 14 residues long. From germline, CDR1 is GTSNPN and CDR2 SVGIG (reference sequence). Unmatched junction bases numbered 9, after V lost 4 bases and J lost 4 bases. In DNA, the CDR3 is TGTGCCTGGATCCCAGGGGGGCGGGGCTATGGCTACACCGGC. This encodes CAWIPGGRGYGYTG.

Sample share makes this clonotype medium-sized (0.01 to 0.1%). The DNA of the CDR3 is TGTGCCAGCAGTCAAGGGGACAGGGCGACCGGGGAGCTGTTTTTT. Translated: CASSQGDRATGELFF. This chain links TRBV6-5 with TRBJ2-2, with TRBD1 identical over 9 bases. Per the germline V gene, CDR1 is MNHEY and CDR2 is SVGAGI. The length of the CDR3 is 15 residues. The V segment lost 5 bases and the J segment 5 bases; nucleotides outside the gene matches: 6.

The count of this clonotype is one. Its ends do not fully match the called genes, so a read error is possible. V is TRBV29-1 and J is TRBJ1-2; the D gene is possibly TRBD1 (5 bases). The germline CDR1 and CDR2 sequences are SQVTM and ANQGSEA. CDR3 length: 10 amino acids. The CDR3 region is CSVEMWGYPF. The CDR3 DNA sequence: TGCAGCGTTGAAATGTGGGGCTACCCCTTC. Variable domain in full (rest from reference TRBV29-1 and TRBJ1-2): SAVISQKPSRDICQRGTSLTIQCQVDSQVTMMFWYRQQPGQSLTLIATANQGSEATYESGFVIDKFPISRPNLTFSTLTVSNMSPEDSSIYLCSVEMWGYPFGSGTRLTVV.